Listed below are T cell receptor beta chains from one sample, sequenced in a study of blood T cell repertoires in COVID-19. The protocol was immunoSEQ multiplex PCR, while the TCRdb copy is restricted to in-frame clones and leaves out a portion. The sample has 150,000 to 160,000 clones; 70% to 90% are singletons. The sample consisted of peripheral blood. The source of these receptors is a woman in her 70s with acute or convalescent COVID-19. CDR3s include the opening cysteine and the closing phenylalanine or tryptophan. Fields, in order: J gene, CDR3 length, V gene, CDR3 protein.

>TRBJ2-5|14|TRBV5-4
CASSFQRAKETQYF
>TRBJ1-1|17|TRBV19
CASSTPATGIKNTEAFF
>TRBJ1-6|14|TRBV1
CTSSHRVSSSPLHF
>TRBJ1-5|15|TRBV19
CASKIKGAGNQPQHF
>TRBJ2-6|14|TRBV6-5
CATVGLSGANVLTF
>TRBJ1-5|14|TRBV19
CASSKAGSNQPQHF
>TRBJ2-3|13|TRBV5-1
CASSLPPTDTQYF
>TRBJ1-3|15|TRBV7-2
CASSLGGFSGNTIYF
>TRBJ1-6|15|TRBV27
CASSKWKGAYSPLHF
>TRBJ1-2|15|TRBV9
CASSARSGTNYGYTF
>TRBJ1-3|14|TRBV9
CASSGTGLGNTIYF
>TRBJ2-5|15|TRBV7-6
CASSLGPTSAETQYF
>TRBJ1-2|15|TRBV2
CASSEAGQRLYGYTF
>TRBJ1-4|16|TRBV24-1
CATSEDGRGLNEKLFF
>TRBJ2-3|15|TRBV19
CASSSAEVFTDTQYF
>TRBJ2-1|15|TRBV6-6
CASSLSGGPVDEQFF
>TRBJ1-3|14|TRBV5-8
CASSLGQSGNTIYF
>TRBJ1-2|13|TRBV7-2
CASTQTGGYGYTF
>TRBJ1-4|13|TRBV7-9
CASSLQGNEKLFF
>TRBJ1-6|13|TRBV10-2
CASVGGRGSPLHF
>TRBJ1-3|15|TRBV9
CASNHRASSGNTIYF
>TRBJ2-5|16|TRBV7-8
CASSLIGGGFGETQYF
>TRBJ1-5|17|TRBV19
CASSMGGWVDSNQPQHF
>TRBJ2-7|12|TRBV11-2
CASSFETREQYF
>TRBJ1-2|15|TRBV28
CAISVSQGTPFGYTF
>TRBJ2-1|15|TRBV4-2
CASSHSGGAGNEQFF
>TRBJ1-5|14|TRBV6-5
CASATYYSNQPQHF
>TRBJ2-7|14|TRBV10-3
CAITPGTDAYEQYF
>TRBJ1-6|13|TRBV10-3
CAVSTGGNSPLHF
>TRBJ1-3|15|TRBV7-8
CASSPRTGSGNTIYF
>TRBJ2-3|18|TRBV7-3
CASSLKPTSGVVTDTQYF
>TRBJ2-6|16|TRBV10-2
CASSELGGAGANVLTF
>TRBJ2-1|15|TRBV7-2
CASSLQSGGYNEQFF
>TRBJ1-1|14|TRBV6-5
CASILGQTNTEAFF
>TRBJ2-7|12|TRBV7-9
CASSSQGYEQYF
>TRBJ1-5|16|TRBV10-2
CASSEWLGAGNQPQHF
>TRBJ1-5|17|TRBV5-6
CASSSQHDRGPNQPQHF
>TRBJ1-3|16|TRBV11-2
CASRQTGVLSGNTIYF
>TRBJ2-5|13|TRBV9
CASSVGHKETQYF
>TRBJ1-2|16|TRBV19
CASSSKRPGGVYGYTF
>TRBJ1-5|16|TRBV6-1
CASSERTGATMRPQHF
>TRBJ1-2|13|TRBV6-2/TRBV6-3
CASSHGQNYGYTF
>TRBJ2-1|16|TRBV9
CASSAQVSGVYNEQFF
>TRBJ1-1|13|TRBV10-3
CAITGQEYTEAFF
>TRBJ1-2|16|TRBV9
CASSVDSRREGYGYTF
>TRBJ2-3|14|TRBV9
CASSVGVRTDTQYF
>TRBJ1-4|13|TRBV7-9
CASSTTVNEKLFF
>TRBJ1-5|15|TRBV27
CASRADRVRDQPQHF
>TRBJ1-2|16|TRBV7-9
CASSLTTQTGGLGYTF
>TRBJ1-2|12|TRBV2
CASSDMVGYYTF
>TRBJ1-5|14|TRBV6-1
CASSEAVSGQPQHF
>TRBJ2-4|13|TRBV7-9
CASSVPGTPFQYF
>TRBJ2-2|12|TRBV29-1
CSALPNTGELFF
>TRBJ1-2|13|TRBV18
CASSPGIWNGYTF
>TRBJ1-3|16|TRBV3-1/TRBV3-2
CASSQRQGAHRNTIYF
>TRBJ1-3|12|TRBV2
CASSERRNTIYF
>TRBJ1-2|18|TRBV28
CASTIPGTGGALNYGYTF